This TCR beta chain is from a study of CD8 T cells in ankylosing spondylitis. The length of the CDR3 is 15 residues. Germline CDR1 and CDR2: ENHRY and SYGVKD. V lost 4 bases and J lost 7; bases outside the gene matches: 9. TCRdb independently ran MiXCR on the 5' RACE reads; one entry per CDR3 protein. This table holds some 140,000 distinct CDR3 sequences, around 10% found once. There are many counts of this clonotype. The chain couples TRBV10-3 to TRBJ2-5, with 10 bases matching TRBD2. The specimen was blood, either unsorted or a sorted T cell fraction (not recorded which). This receptor was obtained from a female donor with ankylosing spondylitis or in good health (not recorded which). CDR3 protein: CAISGAGGPDGTQYF. DNA of the CDR3: TGTGCCATCAGTGGAGCGGGAGGGCCGGACGGGACCCAGTACTTC.